The 9 T cell receptor beta chains below come from one sample, sequenced in a study of T-cell reconstitution after alpha-beta-depleted transplantation in children. Construction of the TCRbeta library involved unique molecular identifiers. Each CDR3 protein is one row after TCRdb ran MiXCR on the PCR reads. The sample has nearly 350,000 distinct CDR3 sequences, around 15% seen once. The sample in question was PBMCs, mostly from graft donor cells, obtained 360 days after TCRalphabeta/CD19-depleted stem cell transplant. The receptors stem from a male patient between 2 and 10 years old who had a stem cell transplant for acute lymphoblastic leukemia, so the T cells may come from the graft donor.

The rearrangement uses TRBV29-1 and TRBJ2-2; TRBD2 might be the D (6 bases). The CDR3 is 16 amino acids. Germline assignment: CDR1 SQVTM and CDR2 ANQGSEA. Trimming stripped 6 bases from V and 0 bases from J, with 17 bases between. CDR3 in DNA: TGCAGCGTCTGCCCTACCGGGACTGCGAACACCGGGGAGCTGTTTTTT. Amino acid sequence: CSVCPTGTANTGELFF.

The V call is TRBV4-2, the J call TRBJ1-1, with 7 bases fitting TRBD1. The CDR3 is 16 residues long. Germline V gene data show CDR1 as LGHNA and CDR2 as YNFKEQ. V gave up 4 bases and J gave up 7 bases; unmatched junction bases: 15. The CDR3 DNA sequence: TGTGCCAGCAGCCCTGGACAGGAGTCCCTCCCGAGTGAAGCTTTCTTT. Translated: CASSPGQESLPSEAFF.

The chain joins TRBV27 to TRBJ2-7, with a possible D match to TRBD2 (5 bases). Germline-derived CDR1 and CDR2 are MNHEY and SMNVEV (reference sequence). The CDR3 covers 16 residues. V lost 4 bases, J lost 3 bases, and 19 bases lay in between. The CDR3 DNA is TGTGCCAGCAGTTCCAGTCCACTAGGAACCCACTACGAGCAGTACTTC. Translated, it gives CASSSSPLGTHYEQYF.

This clonotype has a handful of counts. V and J are TRBV7-8 and TRBJ2-1; D is undetermined. The CDR3 spans 17 residues. The V end lost 1 base, the J end lost 0 bases, and 13 bases lay between the germline ends. In germline, CDR1 is SGHVS, CDR2 FQNEAQ. DNA of the CDR3: TGTGCCAGCAGCTTAGATAGAGCACCGAGCTCCTACAATGAGCAGTTCTTC. Its translation is CASSLDRAPSSYNEQFF.

The sample holds a few counts of this clonotype. This chain uses TRBV28 with TRBJ2-3; 9 positions match TRBD1. CDR1 and CDR2 (germline): MDHEN, SYDVKM. The CDR3 is 15 residues long. V lost 7 bases, J lost 2 bases, and 7 bases stayed unmatched. The CDR3 DNA is TGTGCCAGCAATACCCGGGACAGGGCCACAGATACGCAGTATTTT. It translates to CASNTRDRATDTQYF.

Only a few counts were recorded for this clonotype. This rearrangement joins TRBV4-2 to TRBJ2-7, with 7 bases fitting TRBD2. The germline CDR1 and CDR2 sequences are LGHNA and YNFKEQ. The CDR3 contains 13 residues. Germline trimming cut 5 bases from V and 2 bases from J; bases unmatched to any gene: 3. This CDR3 reads CASSGTNPYEQYF. CDR3 bases: TGTGCCAGCAGCGGGACTAACCCCTACGAGCAGTACTTC.

The chain joins TRBV6-2 or TRBV6-3 to TRBJ1-5, with 7 bases identical to TRBD1. With 7 bases clipped from V and 0 bases from J, the junction kept 12 bases outside the gene matches. Germline CDR1 reads MNHEY; CDR2 reads SVGEGT. The CDR3 is made up of 17 amino acids. The CDR3 region has the DNA TGTGCCAGCAATTTCAACGCACAGGGGTATAGCAATCAGCCCCAGCATTTT. Translating gives CASNFNAQGYSNQPQHF.

This clonotype showed up just a few times. The V gene is TRBV5-1, the J gene TRBJ2-3; 11 nucleotides align to TRBD2. The germline V gene has CDR1 SGHRS and CDR2 YFSETQ. The V and J ends lost 2 bases and 2 bases, in that order; junction bases with no gene match: 7. The CDR3 is 17 amino acids. CDR3 sequence (DNA): TGCGCCAGCAGCTTTTCCGGGACTAGCGGATACACAGATACGCAGTATTTT. It encodes CASSFSGTSGYTDTQYF.

This clonotype was counted at least ten times. The chain links TRBV12-3 or TRBV12-4 to TRBJ2-1; possible D gene TRBD2, 6 bases. CDR3 length: 17 residues. V lost 0 bases and J lost 8, with 20 bases in between. DNA for the CDR3: TGTGCCAGCAGTTTAGCTTATACTCGGGAGCCCCTCCATGAGCAGTTCTTC. This encodes CASSLAYTREPLHEQFF.